Shown below are 7 T cell receptor beta chains from a single sample sequenced in a study of radiotherapy plus CTLA-4 blockade in lung cancer (dated by TCRdb to the late 2010s). Library preparation employed the immunoSEQ multiplex PCR assay. In its TCRdb copy, this immuneACCESS table keeps in-frame sequences only and misses some clones. Where compared with another copy, unresolved V genes explain less than half of these, and the others have no known cause. The sample table lists about 45,000 clones, about three quarters of them with a count of one. The top ten clonotypes cover around 3.3% of the sample. The material sequenced was peripheral blood, taken from a patient treated with radiotherapy plus ipilimumab. The receptor set was obtained from a human donor with non-small cell lung cancer who had a complete response to radiotherapy plus ipilimumab.

This clone counts as medium-sized. The chain combines TRBV6-5 with TRBJ2-2, with no clear D. The CDR3 loop spans 14 amino acids. The V and J ends lost 6 bases and 2 bases respectively, with 10 bases between them. Germline loops: CDR1 MNHEY, CDR2 SVGAGI. CDR3 residues: CASSIYSNTGELFF. CDR3 bases: TGTGCCAGCAGCATTTACTCAAACACCGGGGAGCTGTTTTTT.

This clone is a singleton in its sample. The chain employs TRBV30 and TRBJ2-5, with 12 bases aligning to TRBD2. Looked up from germline, CDR1 is GTSNPN and CDR2 is SVGIG (reference sequence). CDR3 size: 14 residues. The trim removed 2 bases at V and 5 bases at J, leaving 3 bases unmatched. The CDR3 loop reads CAWSLAGGGETQYF. CDR3 nucleotides: TGTGCCTGGAGTCTAGCGGGAGGGGGGGAGACCCAGTACTTC.

This clone was found a few times. This chain joins TRBV18 and TRBJ1-1; the D gene is possibly TRBD1 (6 bases). CDR1 and CDR2 from the germline V gene are KGHSH and LQKENI. The V gene lost 2 bases and the J gene lost 4 bases, with 23 bases spanning the gap. The CDR3 length is 18 residues. Here the CDR3 DNA reads TGTGCCAGCTCACCAGTGGACAGCCATCGGGGTTGGGTCACTGAAGCTTTCTTT. Translated, it gives CASSPVDSHRGWVTEAFF.

This sequence joins TRBV28 and TRBJ2-6; 7 bases agree with TRBD2. V lost 6 bases, J lost 0 bases, and 5 bases stayed unmatched. CDR1 MDHEN and CDR2 SYDVKM come from the germline V gene. The CDR3 extends over 16 amino acids. CDR3 amino acids: CASSTTSRSGANVLTF. In nucleotides, the CDR3 is TGTGCCAGCAGCACGACTAGCCGCTCTGGGGCCAACGTCCTGACTTTC.

The rearrangement joins TRBV9 to TRBJ2-7; 10 bases fit TRBD2. Looked up from germline, CDR1 is SGDLS and CDR2 is YYNGEE. This CDR3 comprises 15 residues. J lost 2 bases, V lost 0 bases, and 2 bases had no gene match. CDR3 residues: CASSVGLAGAYEQYF. The CDR3 DNA follows: TGTGCCAGCAGCGTAGGGCTAGCGGGAGCCTACGAGCAGTACTTC. Full variable domain (outside the CDR3, taken from reference TRBV9 and TRBJ2-7): DSGVTQTPKHLITATGQRVTLRCSPRSGDLSVYWYQQSLDQGLQFLIQYYNGEERAKGNILERFSAQQFPDLHSELNLSSLELGDSALYFCASSVGLAGAYEQYFGPGTRLTVT.

The CDR3 region is CASSLGGQPRLGYTF. CDR3 DNA sequence: TGTGCCAGCAGCCTGGGGGGGCAACCGAGACTCGGCTACACCTTC. This rearrangement joins TRBV5-4 to TRBJ1-2; D may be TRBD1 (6 bases). The germline V gene has CDR1 SGHNT and CDR2 YYREEE (reference sequence). The CDR3 is made up of 15 amino acids. V shed 4 bases and J shed 8 bases, with 21 bases lying between them.

Sample share makes this clone medium-sized. The genes are TRBV29-1 and TRBJ1-2; D not certain. From germline, CDR1 is SQVTM and CDR2 ANQGSEA. V shed 5 bases and J shed 10 bases, with 14 bases lying between them. This CDR3 comprises 11 residues. As DNA, the CDR3 is TGCAGCGTTTTACCCTCTAAAGTCTACACCTTC. This gives the protein CSVLPSKVYTF.